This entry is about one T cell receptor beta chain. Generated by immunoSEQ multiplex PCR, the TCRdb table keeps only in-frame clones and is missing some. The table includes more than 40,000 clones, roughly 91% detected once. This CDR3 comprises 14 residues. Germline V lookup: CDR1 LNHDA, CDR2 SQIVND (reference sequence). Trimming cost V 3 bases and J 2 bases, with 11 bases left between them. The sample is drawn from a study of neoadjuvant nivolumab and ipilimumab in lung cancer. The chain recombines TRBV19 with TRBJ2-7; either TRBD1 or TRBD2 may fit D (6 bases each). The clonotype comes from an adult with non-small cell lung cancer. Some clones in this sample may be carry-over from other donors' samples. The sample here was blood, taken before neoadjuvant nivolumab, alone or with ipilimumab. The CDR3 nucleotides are TGTGCCAGTAGTATGCGGGACACAACCTACGAGCAGTACTTC. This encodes CASSMRDTTYEQYF. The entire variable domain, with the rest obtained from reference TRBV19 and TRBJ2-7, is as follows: DGGITQSPKYLFRKEGQNVTLSCEQNLNHDAMYWYRQDPGQGLRLIYYSQIVNDFQKGDIAEGYSVSREKKESFPLTVTSAQKNPTAFYLCASSMRDTTYEQYFGPGTRLTVT.